The sequence of this T cell receptor beta chain was determined in a study of OX40 agonist ivuxolimab in advanced cancers. Study overall: In this trial design, patients received ivuxolimab intravenously at 0.01 to 10 mg/kg every 2 weeks. People who had prior anti-PD-1, anti-PD-L1 or anti-CTLA-4 therapy could take part, and under 45% had some. Points from the study as a whole: Antigens targeted by the expanded peripheral T cells were not determined.

Concerning this clone: Antigen unknown.

Only in-frame clones appear in the TCRdb table, and some are missing; sequencing was by immunoSEQ multiplex PCR. The sample has under 80,000 clones, under 95% seen once. The V end was cut by 0 bases, the J end by 7 bases, with 4 bases between. Germline V gene sequence: CDR1 SEHNR, CDR2 FQNEAQ (reference sequence). The CDR3 length is 12 residues. Blood samples were obtained at baseline, cycle 4 day 1, and cycle 7 day 1. This specimen was CD4+ or CD8+ T cells sorted from blood, taken in a trial of the OX40 agonist ivuxolimab. This TCR was sampled from an adult with an advanced solid tumor such as melanoma, head and neck, liver or kidney cancer. The chain combines TRBV7-9 with TRBJ1-5; D is uncertain. The CDR3 region is CASSLAGQPQHF. CDR3 coding DNA: TGTGCCAGCAGCTTAGCTGGGCAGCCCCAGCATTTT. The full variable domain, rest sourced from reference TRBV7-9 and TRBJ1-5, is DTGVSQNPRHKITKRGQNVTFRCDPISEHNRLYWYRQTLGQGPEFLTYFQNEAQLEKSRLLSDRFSAERPKGSFSTLEIQRTEQGDSAMYLCASSLAGQPQHFGDGTRLSIL.